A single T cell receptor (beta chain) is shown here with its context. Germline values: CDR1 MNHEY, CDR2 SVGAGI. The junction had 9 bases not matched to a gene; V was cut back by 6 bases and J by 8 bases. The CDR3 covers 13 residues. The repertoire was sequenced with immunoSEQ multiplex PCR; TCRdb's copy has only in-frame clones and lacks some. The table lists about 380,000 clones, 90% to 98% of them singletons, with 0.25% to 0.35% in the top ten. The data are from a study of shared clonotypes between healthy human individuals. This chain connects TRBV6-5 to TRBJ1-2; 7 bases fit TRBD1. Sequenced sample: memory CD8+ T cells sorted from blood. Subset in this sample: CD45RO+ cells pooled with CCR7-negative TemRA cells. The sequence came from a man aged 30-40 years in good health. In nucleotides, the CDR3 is TGTGCCAGCAGGGGTACAGGGGCAAGCGGCTACACCTTC. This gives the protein CASRGTGASGYTF.